This T cell receptor (beta chain) was identified in a study of shared clonotypes between healthy human individuals. Study-wide results and caveats: Sorted-subset samples were not fully sequenced, rarefaction indicated.

Donors comprised healthy HIV-negative adults lacking recent acute infections or vaccinations. Adult Caucasians living in Nashville, Tennessee made up all of the donors. Trimming stripped 4 bases from V and 1 base from J, with 22 bases between. The germline CDR1 and CDR2 sequences are SGHDN and FVKESK. The CDR3 is 18 amino acids. As for this clone: No antigen is known for it.

The deep-level immunoSEQ assay was used. Clones were sequenced by immunoSEQ multiplex PCR, and TCRdb holds only the in-frame ones, with some missing. The table lists roughly 760,000 clones, around 74% of them singletons. This TCR derives from a young woman in good health. This chain connects TRBV14 to TRBJ1-2, with unresolved D. Sample: memory CD4+ T cells sorted from blood. Subset given: CD45RA-negative fraction. DNA for the CDR3: TGTGCCAGCAGCCCTAATCGCGGCCAGGCCAACCGTAACTATGGCTACACCTTC. It encodes CASSPNRGQANRNYGYTF. Full variable domain (remainder filled in from reference TRBV14 and TRBJ1-2): EAGVTQFPSHSVIEKGQTVTLRCDPISGHDNLYWYRRVMGKEIKFLLHFVKESKQDESGMPNNRFLAERTGGTYSTLKVQPAELEDSGVYFCASSPNRGQANRNYGYTFGSGTRLTVV.